Below, 5 T cell receptor beta chains from the same sample are listed, as sequenced in a study of human T cells and chemical hapten exposure. MiXCR, applied by TCRdb to the RACE reads, yields one record per CDR3 protein. Among more than 85,000 distinct CDR3 sequences, under 35% were seen once, and the ten largest hold roughly 3%. Time point here: patch test 3, about 24 weeks after DPC sensitization. Treatment noted: therapeutic diphenylcyclopropenone sensitization with weekly scalp DPC. The sequences come from whole blood, collected in connection with sensitization to the hapten diphenylcyclopropenone (DPC). Source of these receptors: a man aged 35 to 55 with alopecia areata. Some clones in this sample may be carry-over from other donors' samples.

This clonotype was picked up a small number of times. The J gene is TRBJ1-5, the V gene TRBV7-2, with D unclear. The CDR3 is 14 amino acids. Trimming took 1 base from V and 6 from J, leaving 10 bases between them. The germline CDR1 and CDR2 sequences are SGHTA and FQGNSA. DNA of the CDR3: TGTGCCAGCAGCTTAGGGGTAGGAGGTCAGCCCCAGCATTTT. Its protein is CASSLGVGGQPQHF.

V usage is TRBV7-8 and J usage is TRBJ2-5, with TRBD2 as a possible D gene (6 bases). Between the trimmed V and J ends, which lost 1 base and 5 bases, there was a span of 20 bases. The CDR3 has 17 residues. Germline V gene sequence: CDR1 SGHVS, CDR2 FQNEAQ. CDR3 loop: CASSLVGPGTPGETQYF. The DNA for the CDR3 is TGTGCCAGCAGCTTAGTGGGACCCGGGACTCCAGGGGAGACCCAGTACTTC. Combining the CDR3 with reference TRBV7-8 and TRBJ2-5 gives the whole variable domain GAGVSQSPRYKVAKRGQDVALRCDPISGHVSLFWYQQALGQGPEFLTYFQNEAQLDKSGLPSDRFFAERPEGSVSTLKIQRTQQEDSAVYLCASSLVGPGTPGETQYFGPGTRLLVL.

The genes are TRBV7-9 and TRBJ2-7; D is ambiguous. This CDR3 is built from 13 residues. The germline CDR1 and CDR2 sequences are SEHNR and FQNEAQ (reference sequence). With 3 bases removed from V and 6 bases from J, the gap between germline ends came to 12 bases. DNA of the CDR3: TGTGCCAGCAGCTTGACCGGTCTTGTCGAGCAGTACGTC. Residues: CASSLTGLVEQYV.

This chain links TRBV6-5 with TRBJ2-1; TRBD2 is a possible D gene (6 bases). From germline, CDR1 is MNHEY and CDR2 SVGAGI. V was trimmed by 4 bases and J by 2 bases, leaving 9 bases between them. The CDR3 has 14 amino acids. The CDR3 region has the DNA TGTGCCAGCAGTTTCGGAGGGGCCTACAATGAGCAGTTCTTC. Translated, it gives CASSFGGAYNEQFF.

The rearrangement uses TRBV30 and TRBJ1-5, with D unclear. Trimming shortened V by 3 bases and J by 0 bases, and 6 bases separated the two germline ends. Germline V gene lookup returns CDR1 GTSNPN and CDR2 SVGIG (reference sequence). The CDR3 consists of 13 residues. The CDR3 DNA reads as TGTGCCTGGAGCGCAGATAGCAATCAGCCCCAGCATTTT. It translates to CAWSADSNQPQHF.